This TCR beta chain was sequenced during a study of control samples from healthy donors and cancer patients. The data were produced by immunoSEQ multiplex PCR, yet TCRdb's version contains in-frame clones alone and is incomplete. The sample yields approximately 89,000 clones, about 89% seen once. The CDR3 runs 13 residues. Trimming pared 1 base from V and 4 bases from J, leaving 7 bases between. Germline lookup yields CDR1 SNHLY and CDR2 FYNNEI. The genes are TRBV2 and TRBJ1-2, with no clear D. What was sequenced was blood. This sequence originates from a man aged 30 to 39 in good health. CDR3 nucleotides: TGTGCCAGCAGTGAAGGGGAACTCTATGGCTACACCTTC. Amino acid sequence: CASSEGELYGYTF. Together with reference TRBV2 and TRBJ1-2, the CDR3 gives the full variable domain: EPEVTQTPSHQVTQMGQEVILRCVPISNHLYFYWYRQILGQKVEFLVSFYNNEISEKSEIFDDQFSVERPDGSNFTLKIRSTKLEDSAMYFCASSEGELYGYTFGSGTRLTVV.